This note documents a single T cell receptor (beta chain) sequence. This record belongs to a study of cytomegalovirus exposure and HLA in healthy donors. Germline V lookup: CDR1 SGHDT, CDR2 YYEEEE. CDR3 size: 15 residues. Between the trimmed V and J ends, which lost 0 bases and 5 bases, there was a span of 11 bases. Both 60 Vbeta primers and 13 Jbeta primers went into the PCR. Produced via immunoSEQ multiplex PCR; TCRdb's table is partial and in-frame only. The sample holds roughly 150,000 clones, roughly 85% seen once. Sample: PBMCs. The receptor was isolated from a male donor in good health and CMV-seronegative. The rearrangement joins TRBV5-6 to TRBJ1-4, with no clear D. CDR3: CASSLEPRENEKLFF. The CDR3 bases are TGTGCCAGCAGCTTGGAACCTAGAGAAAATGAAAAACTGTTTTTT.